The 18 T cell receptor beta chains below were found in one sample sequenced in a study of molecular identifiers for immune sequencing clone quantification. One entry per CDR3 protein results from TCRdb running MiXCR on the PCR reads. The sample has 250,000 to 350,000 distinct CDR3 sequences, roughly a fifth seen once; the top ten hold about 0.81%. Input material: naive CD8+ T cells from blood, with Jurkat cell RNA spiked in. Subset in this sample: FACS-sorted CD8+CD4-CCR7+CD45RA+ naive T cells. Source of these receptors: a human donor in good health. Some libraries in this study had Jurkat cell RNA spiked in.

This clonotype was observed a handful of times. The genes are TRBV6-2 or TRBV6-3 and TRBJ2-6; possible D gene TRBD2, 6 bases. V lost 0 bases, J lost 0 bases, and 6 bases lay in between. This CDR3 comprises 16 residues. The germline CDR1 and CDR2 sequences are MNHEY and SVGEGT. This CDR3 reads CASSYSGLSGANVLTF. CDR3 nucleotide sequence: TGTGCCAGCAGTTACTCGGGACTCTCTGGGGCCAACGTCCTGACTTTC.

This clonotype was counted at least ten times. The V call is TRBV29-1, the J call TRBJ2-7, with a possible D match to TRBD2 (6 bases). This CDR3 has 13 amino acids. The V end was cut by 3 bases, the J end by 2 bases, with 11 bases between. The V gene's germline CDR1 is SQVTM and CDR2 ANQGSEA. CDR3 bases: TGCAGCGTTGAGGTAGCGGCGGCCTACGAGCAGTACTTC. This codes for CSVEVAAAYEQYF.

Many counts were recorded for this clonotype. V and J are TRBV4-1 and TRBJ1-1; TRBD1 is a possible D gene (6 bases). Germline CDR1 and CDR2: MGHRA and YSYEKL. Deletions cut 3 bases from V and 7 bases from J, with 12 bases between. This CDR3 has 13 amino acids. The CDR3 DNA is TGCGCCAGCAGCCACAGACAGGACTATGAAGCTTTCTTT. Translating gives CASSHRQDYEAFF.

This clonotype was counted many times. The CDR3 DNA follows: TGTGCCAGCAGTGACGGACAGGGCAATCAGCCCCAGCATTTT. Translating gives CASSDGQGNQPQHF. This chain connects TRBV2 to TRBJ1-5; TRBD1 aligns across 7 bases. V lost 3 bases to trimming and J lost 2 bases; unmatched junction nucleotides: 1. This CDR3 contains 14 residues. CDR1 and CDR2 from the germline V gene are SNHLY and FYNNEI.

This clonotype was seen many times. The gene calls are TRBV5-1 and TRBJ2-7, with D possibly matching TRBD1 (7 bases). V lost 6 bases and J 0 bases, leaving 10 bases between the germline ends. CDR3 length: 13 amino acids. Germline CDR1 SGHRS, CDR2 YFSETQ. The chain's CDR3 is CASTRDSSYEQYF. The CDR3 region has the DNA TGCGCCAGCACGCGGGACAGCTCCTACGAGCAGTACTTC. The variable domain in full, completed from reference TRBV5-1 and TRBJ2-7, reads KAGVTQTPRYLIKTRGQQVTLSCSPISGHRSVSWYQQTPGQGLQFLFEYFSETQRNKGNFPGRFSGRQFSNSRSEMNVSTLELGDSALYLCASTRDSSYEQYFGPGTRLTVT.

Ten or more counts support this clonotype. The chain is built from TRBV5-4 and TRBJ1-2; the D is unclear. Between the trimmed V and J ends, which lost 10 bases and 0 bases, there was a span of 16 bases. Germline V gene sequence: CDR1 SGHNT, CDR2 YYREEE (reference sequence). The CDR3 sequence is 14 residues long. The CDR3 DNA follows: TGTGCCGGCGGAGGTAGCGGATCTAACTATGGCTACACCTTC. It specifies CAGGGSGSNYGYTF.

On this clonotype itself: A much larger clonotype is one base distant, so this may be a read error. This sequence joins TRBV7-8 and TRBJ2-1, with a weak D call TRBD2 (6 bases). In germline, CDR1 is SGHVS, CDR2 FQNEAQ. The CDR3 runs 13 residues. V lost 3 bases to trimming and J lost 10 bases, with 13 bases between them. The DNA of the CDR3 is TGTGCCAGCAGCTTCGGACTATCCGGCGAGCAGTTCTTC. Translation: CASSFGLSGEQFF.

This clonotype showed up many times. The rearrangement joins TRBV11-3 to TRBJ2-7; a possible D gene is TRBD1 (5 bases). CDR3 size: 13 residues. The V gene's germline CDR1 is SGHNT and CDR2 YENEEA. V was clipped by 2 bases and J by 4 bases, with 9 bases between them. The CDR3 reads CASSLFTGYEQYF. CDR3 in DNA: TGTGCCAGCAGCTTATTTACAGGATACGAGCAGTACTTC.

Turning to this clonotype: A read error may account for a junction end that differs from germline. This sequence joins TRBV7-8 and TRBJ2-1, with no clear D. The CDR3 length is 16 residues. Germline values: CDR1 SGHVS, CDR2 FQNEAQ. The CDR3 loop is CASSLVGLPTGNEQSF. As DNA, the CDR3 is TGTGCCAGCAGCTTAGTAGGCCTACCAACCGGCAATGAGCAGTCCTTC.

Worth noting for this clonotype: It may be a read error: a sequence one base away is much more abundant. The DNA for the CDR3 is TGTGCCAGCAGCTCCGGCAGCTACTACGAGCAGTACTTC. Protein: CASSSGSYYEQYF. The gene calls are TRBV7-6 and TRBJ2-7, with D uncertain. Germline CDR1 SGHVS, CDR2 FNYEAQ. Trimming stripped 4 bases from V and 3 bases from J, with 10 bases between. The CDR3 consists of 13 residues. Drawing the rest from reference TRBV7-6 and TRBJ2-7, the complete variable domain is GAGVSQSPRYKVTKRGQDVALRCDPISGHVSLYWYRQALGQGPEFLTYFNYEAQQDKSGLPNDRFSAERPEGSISTLTIQRTEQRDSAMYRCASSSGSYYEQYFGPGTRLTVT.

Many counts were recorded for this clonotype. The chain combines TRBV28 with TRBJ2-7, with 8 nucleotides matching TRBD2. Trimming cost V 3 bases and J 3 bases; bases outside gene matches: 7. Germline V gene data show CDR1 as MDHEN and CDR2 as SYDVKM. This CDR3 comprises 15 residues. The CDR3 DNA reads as TGTGCCAGCAGTTTGGGACTAGGTGCCGTCTACGAGCAGTACTTC. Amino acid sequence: CASSLGLGAVYEQYF.

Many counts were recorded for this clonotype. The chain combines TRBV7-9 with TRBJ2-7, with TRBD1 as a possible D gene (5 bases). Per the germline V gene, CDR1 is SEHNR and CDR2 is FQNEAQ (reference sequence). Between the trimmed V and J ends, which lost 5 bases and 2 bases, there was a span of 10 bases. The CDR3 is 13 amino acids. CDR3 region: CASSERTTYEQYF. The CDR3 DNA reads TGTGCCAGCAGCGAACGGACAACCTACGAGCAGTACTTC.

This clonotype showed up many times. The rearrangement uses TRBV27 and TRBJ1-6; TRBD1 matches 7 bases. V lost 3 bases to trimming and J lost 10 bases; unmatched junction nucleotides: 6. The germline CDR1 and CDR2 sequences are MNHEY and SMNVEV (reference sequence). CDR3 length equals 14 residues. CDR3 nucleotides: TGTGCCAGCAGTTTTGGTACAGGGGAATCACCCCTCCACTTT. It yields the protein CASSFGTGESPLHF.

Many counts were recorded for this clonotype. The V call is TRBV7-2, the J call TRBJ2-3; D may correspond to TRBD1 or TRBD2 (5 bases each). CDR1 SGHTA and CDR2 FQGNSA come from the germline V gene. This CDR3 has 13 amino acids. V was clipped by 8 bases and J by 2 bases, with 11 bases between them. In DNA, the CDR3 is TGTGCCAGCGGGGGAGACTACACAGATACGCAGTATTTT. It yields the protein CASGGDYTDTQYF.

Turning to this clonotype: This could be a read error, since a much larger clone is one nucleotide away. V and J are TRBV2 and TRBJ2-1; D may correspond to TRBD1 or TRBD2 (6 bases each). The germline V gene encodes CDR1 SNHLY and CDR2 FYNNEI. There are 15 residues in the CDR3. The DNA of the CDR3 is TGTGCCAGTTGTCCGGGGGCGAGTTTGAACAATGAGCAGTCCTTC. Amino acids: CASCPGASLNNEQSF.

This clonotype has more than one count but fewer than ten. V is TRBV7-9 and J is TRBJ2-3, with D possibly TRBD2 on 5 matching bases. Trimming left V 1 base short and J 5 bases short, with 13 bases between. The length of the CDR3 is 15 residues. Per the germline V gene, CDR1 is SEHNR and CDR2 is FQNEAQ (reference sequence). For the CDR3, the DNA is TGTGCCAGCAGCTTAGGAGGGTACGGTGAAGATACGCAGTATTTT. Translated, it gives CASSLGGYGEDTQYF.

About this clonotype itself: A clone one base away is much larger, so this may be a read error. CDR3 sequence reads: CASGLTLAKGNKFF. CDR3 DNA sequence: TGTGCCAGCGGCCTCACCCTGGCGAAGGGAAATAAGTTCTTC. The chain is built from TRBV5-3 and TRBJ2-1; D is undetermined. TRBV5-3 carries the ORF label, with uncertain function. The V end lost 8 bases, the J end lost 14 bases, and 26 bases lay between the germline ends. The CDR3 sequence is 14 residues long.

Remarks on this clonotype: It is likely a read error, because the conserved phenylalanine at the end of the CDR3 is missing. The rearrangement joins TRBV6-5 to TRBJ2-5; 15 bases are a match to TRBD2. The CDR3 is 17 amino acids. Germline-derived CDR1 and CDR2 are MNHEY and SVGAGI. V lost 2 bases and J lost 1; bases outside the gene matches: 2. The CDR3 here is CASSYPGLAGGQETQYS. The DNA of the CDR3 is TGTGCCAGCAGTTACCCGGGACTAGCGGGGGGCCAAGAGACCCAGTACTCC.